One and the same sample provided the 10 T cell receptor beta chains below, sequenced in a study of T cell responses to AZD1222 COVID-19 vaccine. Here immunoSEQ multiplex PCR was the method, and the copy in TCRdb shows in-frame clones only, minus some. Of about 150,000 clones in the sample, 90% to 95% were seen once. The sample consisted of peripheral blood, taken 28 days after the second AZD1222 dose. The receptors were gathered from an adult who received the AZD1222 COVID-19 vaccine.

The chain links TRBV7-9 to TRBJ2-3; perhaps TRBD2 as D (6 bases). V was shortened by 6 bases and J by 0 bases, with 13 bases between the two germline ends. The CDR3 spans 15 residues. The germline V gene has CDR1 SEHNR and CDR2 FQNEAQ (reference sequence). This CDR3 reads CASSRGLTSTDTQYF. The CDR3 DNA sequence: TGTGCCAGCAGTCGTGGACTAACAAGCACAGATACGCAGTATTTT.

This chain connects TRBV4-1 to TRBJ1-4; D not certain. Germline CDR1 and CDR2: MGHRA and YSYEKL. V lost 3 bases, J lost 0 bases, and 11 bases lay in between. CDR3 length: 16 amino acids. CDR3 bases: TGCGCCAGCAGCCAGGGGTATACGGCAACTAATGAAAAACTGTTTTTT. Amino acids: CASSQGYTATNEKLFF.

The chain joins TRBV4-2 to TRBJ1-4, with 7 bases matching TRBD1. The CDR3 runs 16 residues. Trimming took 5 bases from V and 10 from J; bases not matched to a gene: 16. Per germline, CDR1 LGHNA and CDR2 YNFKEQ. The CDR3 protein is CASSVSGQGVEGKLFF. CDR3 coding DNA: TGTGCCAGCAGCGTGTCAGGGCAGGGGGTGGAGGGAAAACTGTTTTTT.

The chain has TRBV2 and TRBJ1-4, with a tentative D call TRBD1 (6 bases). The V gene's germline CDR1 is SNHLY and CDR2 FYNNEI. The CDR3 spans 14 residues. V was pared by 5 bases and J by 2 bases, with 9 bases between. As DNA, the CDR3 is TGTGCCAGCAGTCCCGGACAGACTAATGAAAAACTGTTTTTT. Translated, it gives CASSPGQTNEKLFF. Drawing the rest from reference TRBV2 and TRBJ1-4, the complete variable domain is EPEVTQTPSHQVTQMGQEVILRCVPISNHLYFYWYRQILGQKVEFLVSFYNNEISEKSEIFDDQFSVERPDGSNFTLKIRSTKLEDSAMYFCASSPGQTNEKLFFGSGTQLSVL.

This clone has a single count. V usage is TRBV6-5 and J usage is TRBJ1-1; TRBD1 aligns across 9 bases. Germline V CDR1 and CDR2: MNHEY, SVGAGI. The CDR3 is made up of 14 amino acids. V lost 7 bases and J lost 5; bases outside the gene matches: 8. CDR3: CASTKTGGPTEAFF. The CDR3 nucleotides are TGTGCCAGCACCAAAACAGGGGGCCCAACTGAAGCTTTCTTT.

The V call is TRBV28, the J call TRBJ2-7, with D tentatively TRBD2 (6 bases). The CDR3 extends over 16 amino acids. The V and J ends lost 2 bases and 6 bases respectively, with 20 bases between them. Germline V gene sequence: CDR1 MDHEN, CDR2 SYDVKM. CDR3 in amino acids: CASSLAGFSLVSEQYF. DNA for the CDR3: TGTGCCAGCAGTTTAGCGGGATTTTCCCTAGTCAGCGAGCAGTACTTC.

The chain combines TRBV28 with TRBJ2-1; 7 nucleotides match TRBD2. Germline V gene sequence: CDR1 MDHEN, CDR2 SYDVKM. The length of the CDR3 is 15 residues. Trimming removed 10 bases from V and 2 bases from J; junction bases left unmatched: 11. CDR3 bases: TGTGCCATCCAGTCAAAAGCGGGACCCTACAATGAGCAGTTCTTC. Its protein is CAIQSKAGPYNEQFF.

The chain combines TRBV5-6 with TRBJ2-7; no definite D call. The CDR3 is made up of 13 amino acids. V was pared by 4 bases and J by 3 bases, with 11 bases between. CDR1 and CDR2 (germline): SGHDT, YYEEEE. The CDR3 spells CASSGDSYYEQYF. Written as DNA, the CDR3 is TGTGCCAGCAGCGGTGATTCGTACTACGAGCAGTACTTC. The variable domain in full, with the rest retrieved from reference TRBV5-6 and TRBJ2-7, is DAGVTQSPTHLIKTRGQQVTLRCSPKSGHDTVSWYQQALGQGPQFIFQYYEEEERQRGNFPDRFSGHQFPNYSSELNVNALLLGDSALYLCASSGDSYYEQYFGPGTRLTVT.

The chain has TRBV7-6 and TRBJ2-7; no definite D call. Germline V lookup: CDR1 SGHVS, CDR2 FNYEAQ. V lost 3 bases and J 7 bases, leaving 13 bases between the germline ends. The CDR3 length is 13 residues. The CDR3 spells CASSFDGVGEQYF. CDR3 sequence (DNA): TGTGCCAGCAGCTTTGACGGAGTGGGTGAGCAGTACTTC. Variable domain in full (rest from reference TRBV7-6 and TRBJ2-7): GAGVSQSPRYKVTKRGQDVALRCDPISGHVSLYWYRQALGQGPEFLTYFNYEAQQDKSGLPNDRFSAERPEGSISTLTIQRTEQRDSAMYRCASSFDGVGEQYFGPGTRLTVT.

In DNA, the CDR3 is TGTGCCTCAGGGACTAGCGGATACAATGAGCAGTTCTTC. Amino acid sequence: CASGTSGYNEQFF. The chain employs TRBV10-3 and TRBJ2-1; TRBD2 matches at 11 bases. V dropped 11 bases and J dropped 4; count of bases not matched to a gene: 4. CDR3 length: 13 amino acids. Germline loops: CDR1 ENHRY, CDR2 SYGVKD.